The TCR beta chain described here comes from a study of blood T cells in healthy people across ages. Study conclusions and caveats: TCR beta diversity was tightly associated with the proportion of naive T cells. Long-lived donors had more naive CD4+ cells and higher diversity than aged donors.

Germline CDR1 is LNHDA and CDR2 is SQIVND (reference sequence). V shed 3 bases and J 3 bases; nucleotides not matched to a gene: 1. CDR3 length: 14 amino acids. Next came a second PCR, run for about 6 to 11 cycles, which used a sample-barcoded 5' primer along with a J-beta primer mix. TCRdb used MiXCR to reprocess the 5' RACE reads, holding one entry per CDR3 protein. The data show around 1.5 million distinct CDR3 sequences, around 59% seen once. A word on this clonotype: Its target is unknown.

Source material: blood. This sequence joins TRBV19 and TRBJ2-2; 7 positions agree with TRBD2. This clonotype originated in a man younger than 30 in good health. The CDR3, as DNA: TGTGCCAGTAGTATTGGGGGGGACACCGGGGAGCTGTTTTTT. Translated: CASSIGGDTGELFF.